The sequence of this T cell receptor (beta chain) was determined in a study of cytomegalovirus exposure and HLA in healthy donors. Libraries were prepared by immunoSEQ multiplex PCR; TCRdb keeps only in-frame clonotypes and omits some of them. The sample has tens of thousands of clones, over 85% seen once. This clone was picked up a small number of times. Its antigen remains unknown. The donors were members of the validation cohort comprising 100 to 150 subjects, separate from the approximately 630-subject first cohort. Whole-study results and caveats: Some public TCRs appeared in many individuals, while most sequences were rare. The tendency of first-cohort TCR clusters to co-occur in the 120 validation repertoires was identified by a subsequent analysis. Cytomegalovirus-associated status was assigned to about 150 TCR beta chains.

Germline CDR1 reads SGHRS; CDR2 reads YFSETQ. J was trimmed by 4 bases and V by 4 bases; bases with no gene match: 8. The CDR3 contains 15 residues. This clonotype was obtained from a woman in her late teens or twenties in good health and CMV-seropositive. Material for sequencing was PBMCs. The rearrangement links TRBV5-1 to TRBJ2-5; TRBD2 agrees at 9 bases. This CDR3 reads CASSPWLAGLETQYF. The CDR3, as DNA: TGCGCCAGCAGCCCCTGGCTAGCGGGGTTAGAGACCCAGTACTTC.